The 13 T cell receptor beta chains in this list originate from one sample, sequenced in a study of molecular identifiers for immune sequencing clone quantification. TCRdb processed the PCR reads anew with MiXCR; each CDR3 protein has one entry. The table shows about 630,000 distinct CDR3 sequences, with 25% occurring only once. Sequencing was carried out using naive CD8+ T cells from blood, with Jurkat cell RNA spiked in. The sample's subset: FACS-sorted CD8+CD4-CCR7+CD45RA+ naive T cells. These receptor sequences come from a human donor in good health. Some libraries in this study had Jurkat cell RNA spiked in.

This clonotype was counted only a few times. The chain couples TRBV7-9 to TRBJ1-1, with D tentatively TRBD1 (6 bases). Germline V gene data show CDR1 as SEHNR and CDR2 as FQNEAQ (reference sequence). The V gene lost 4 bases and the J gene lost 4 bases, with 13 bases spanning the gap. CDR3 size: 14 residues. The CDR3 nucleotides are TGTGCCAGCAGCTCCCTAAGGGGGGGCACTGAAGCTTTCTTT. It specifies CASSSLRGGTEAFF.

This clonotype showed up just a few times. V and J are TRBV6-1 and TRBJ2-7, with TRBD2 matching over 7 bases. Germline V gene data show CDR1 as MNHNS and CDR2 as SASEGT. J gave up 5 bases and V 7 bases, and 8 bases lay outside the gene matches. The CDR3 runs 13 residues. CDR3 DNA sequence: TGTGCCAGCACTGCGGGAGCCGAACACGAGCAGTACTTC. It encodes CASTAGAEHEQYF.

This clonotype was seen many times. V gene TRBV4-3 combines with J gene TRBJ2-7; perhaps TRBD1 as D (6 bases). From germline, CDR1 is LGHNA and CDR2 YSLEER. The V gene lost 0 bases and the J gene lost 2 bases, with 14 bases spanning the gap. The CDR3 is 16 residues long. DNA for the CDR3: TGCGCCAGCAGCCAAGACAGGCTCGCAGGGGCCTACGAGCAGTACTTC. Protein: CASSQDRLAGAYEQYF.

V is TRBV27 and J is TRBJ1-5; maybe TRBD1 (5 bases). The CDR3 has 11 amino acids. V was cut by 8 bases and J by 12 bases, with 14 bases left in between. CDR1 is MNHEY, CDR2 SMNVEV, per germline (reference sequence). CDR3 DNA: TGTGCCAGCGGACAACCCAGCAGCCAGCATTTT. Translating gives CASGQPSSQHF.

Regarding this clonotype: A much larger clone lies one base from this, so it may be a read error. This chain joins TRBV4-3 and TRBJ2-7, with D possibly matching TRBD2 (5 bases). Germline values: CDR1 LGHNA, CDR2 YSLEER. This CDR3 comprises 15 residues. The CDR3 is CACSQDRGFTYEQYF. In DNA form, the CDR3 reads TGCGCCTGCAGCCAAGACCGGGGATTCACCTACGAGCAGTACTTC.

This clonotype showed up many times. The chain carries TRBV12-5 and TRBJ2-3; possible D gene TRBD2, 5 bases. The V end was cut by 4 bases, the J end by 1 base, with 9 bases between. The germline CDR1 and CDR2 sequences are LGHNT and FRNRAP. CDR3 length: 14 amino acids. The CDR3 bases are TGTGCTAGTGGTTCCGACTACGGCACAGATACGCAGTATTTT. It specifies CASGSDYGTDTQYF. Filled out from reference TRBV12-5 and TRBJ2-3, the complete variable domain reads DARVTQTPRHKVTEMGQEVTMRCQPILGHNTVFWYRQTMMQGLELLAYFRNRAPLDDSGMPKDRFSAEMPDATLATLKIQPSEPRDSAVYFCASGSDYGTDTQYFGPGTRLTVL.

The rearrangement links TRBV27 to TRBJ2-1, with 8 bases identical to TRBD2. This CDR3 is 16 amino acids long. V shed 6 bases and J 8 bases; nucleotides not matched to a gene: 15. The germline V gene encodes CDR1 MNHEY and CDR2 SMNVEV (reference sequence). CDR3 nucleotides: TGTGCCAGCAGCCACCTTCTGGCGGGAGGAGTCCATGAGCAGTTCTTC. Translated, it gives CASSHLLAGGVHEQFF.

On this clonotype itself: A much larger clone lies one base from this, so it may be a read error. The chain is built from TRBV30 and TRBJ1-3; D may be TRBD1 (5 bases). CDR1 GTSNPN and CDR2 SVGIG come from the germline V gene (reference sequence). The CDR3 sequence is 14 residues long. The CDR3 protein is CAWSVGVTGNTVYF. CDR3 bases: TGTGCCTGGAGTGTAGGGGTAACTGGAAACACCGTATATTTT.

A word on this clonotype: A much larger clone is a single base away; this may be a read error. The chain recombines TRBV9 with TRBJ2-7, with D unclear. This CDR3 has 10 residues. Looked up from germline, CDR1 is SGDLS and CDR2 is YYNGEE. The ends were cut back, 10 bases at V and 4 bases at J, with 9 bases in the middle. The CDR3 sequence is CARISYEQYF. The CDR3 bases are TGTGCCCGCATAAGTTACGAGCAGTACTTC.

This sequence joins TRBV5-1 and TRBJ2-7, with D hard to call. The length of the CDR3 is 16 residues. The V end lost 0 bases, the J end lost 0 bases, and 13 bases lay between the germline ends. CDR1 is SGHRS and CDR2 is YFSETQ in the germline V gene. The DNA of the CDR3 is TGCGCCAGCAGCTTGGAAGCAGTTGCAAGCTCCTACGAGCAGTACTTC. It translates to CASSLEAVASSYEQYF. The whole variable domain, filled in from reference TRBV5-1 and TRBJ2-7, reads KAGVTQTPRYLIKTRGQQVTLSCSPISGHRSVSWYQQTPGQGLQFLFEYFSETQRNKGNFPGRFSGRQFSNSRSEMNVSTLELGDSALYLCASSLEAVASSYEQYFGPGTRLTVT.

This clonotype was seen a handful of times. This rearrangement joins TRBV2 to TRBJ2-3, with D hard to call. V was trimmed by 0 bases and J by 4 bases, leaving 14 bases between them. This CDR3 spans 16 amino acids. CDR1 is SNHLY, CDR2 FYNNEI, per germline. CDR3 nucleotides: TGTGCCAGCAGTGAAGCGCTGGGTCCTAGGGCAGATACGCAGTATTTT. This translates into CASSEALGPRADTQYF.

The gene calls are TRBV19 and TRBJ2-1; 7 bases line up with TRBD2. The length of the CDR3 is 18 residues. Trimming cost V 5 bases and J 0 bases; bases outside gene matches: 13. Germline assignment: CDR1 LNHDA and CDR2 SQIVND (reference sequence). The CDR3: CASSPGLSGLSSYNEQFF. The CDR3 DNA reads TGTGCCAGTAGTCCAGGCCTTAGCGGGCTAAGCTCCTACAATGAGCAGTTCTTC.

Regarding this clonotype: This may come from a read error, since a much larger clone is one base off. The chain uses TRBV28 and TRBJ2-3; the match to TRBD2 covers 7 bases. CDR3 length: 17 residues. From germline, CDR1 is MDHEN and CDR2 SYDVKM. With V trimmed by 7 bases and J by 4 bases, 17 bases remained unmatched. Here the CDR3 reads CASTPLSGGGWPDTQYF. The DNA for the CDR3 is TGTGCCAGCACTCCCCTTTCTGGGGGAGGGTGGCCAGATACGCAGTATTTT.